These 6 T cell receptor beta chains originate from one sample sequenced in a study of cytomegalovirus exposure and HLA in healthy donors. With 60 Vbeta and 13 Jbeta primers, the PCR was carried out. Assay: immunoSEQ multiplex PCR; the TCRdb copy retains only in-frame clones and omits some. The profile shows roughly 120,000 clones, 79% of them singletons. Sequencing was done on a sample of PBMCs. Receptor source: a man in his late teens or twenties in good health and CMV-seronegative.

The chain is built from TRBV30 and TRBJ2-7, with 7 bases matching TRBD2. Germline CDR1 is GTSNPN and CDR2 is SVGIG (reference sequence). This CDR3 has 15 amino acids. V lost 3 bases to trimming and J lost 3 bases; unmatched junction nucleotides: 11. This chain's CDR3 is CAWRGGTLQIYEQYF. The DNA of the CDR3 is TGTGCCTGGAGGGGGGGGACCCTACAGATCTACGAGCAGTACTTC.

The chain uses TRBV9 and TRBJ2-7; D not certain. This CDR3 contains 13 residues. V shed 0 bases and J shed 3 bases, with 7 bases lying between them. Germline V gene sequence: CDR1 SGDLS, CDR2 YYNGEE. CDR3: CASSVGPNYEQYV. Here the CDR3 DNA reads TGTGCCAGCAGCGTAGGACCCAACTACGAGCAGTACGTC.

A few counts support this clone. The chain couples TRBV6-5 to TRBJ2-7, with TRBD1 matching over 8 bases. CDR3 size: 14 residues. The germline gives CDR1 MNHEY, CDR2 SVGAGI. The junction had 7 bases not matched to a gene; V was cut back by 6 bases and J by 3 bases. The CDR3, as DNA: TGTGCCAGCAGGGATCCGGGACAGGACTACGAGCAGTACTTC. This codes for CASRDPGQDYEQYF.

The chain recombines TRBV9 with TRBJ2-2; TRBD2 matches at 9 bases. CDR1 and CDR2 from the germline V gene are SGDLS and YYNGEE. V shed 4 bases and J 6 bases; nucleotides not matched to a gene: 7. The CDR3 has 15 residues. CDR3 nucleotides: TGTGCCAGCAGCCTAAGCGGGAGGTGGGCCGGGGAGCTGTTTTTT. This codes for CASSLSGRWAGELFF.

In nucleotides, the CDR3 is TGCGCCAGCAGCTTGGGCCAGGGACAAGAGACCCAGTACTTC. Amino acids: CASSLGQGQETQYF. V usage is TRBV5-1 and J usage is TRBJ2-5; D is perhaps TRBD1 (5 bases). The CDR3 is 14 amino acids. Germline V gene sequence: CDR1 SGHRS, CDR2 YFSETQ. V lost 0 bases and J lost 2, with 8 bases in between.

V gene TRBV7-9 combines with J gene TRBJ1-1, with a possible D match to TRBD1 (6 bases). The germline V and J ends were trimmed by 2 bases and 4 bases, with 14 bases remaining between them. Looked up from germline, CDR1 is SEHNR and CDR2 is FQNEAQ (reference sequence). The CDR3 is made up of 15 amino acids. The CDR3 here is CASSLTGLPGTEAFF. DNA for the CDR3: TGTGCCAGCAGCTTAACAGGGCTCCCGGGCACTGAAGCTTTCTTT.